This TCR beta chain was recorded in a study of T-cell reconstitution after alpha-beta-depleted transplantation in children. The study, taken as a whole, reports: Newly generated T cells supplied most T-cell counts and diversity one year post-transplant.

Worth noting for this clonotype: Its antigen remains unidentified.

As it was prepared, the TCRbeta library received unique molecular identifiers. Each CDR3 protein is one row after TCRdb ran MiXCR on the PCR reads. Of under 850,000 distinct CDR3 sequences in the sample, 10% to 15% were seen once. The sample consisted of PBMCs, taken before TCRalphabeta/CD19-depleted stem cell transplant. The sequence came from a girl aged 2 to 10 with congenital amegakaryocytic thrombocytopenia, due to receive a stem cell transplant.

CDR3 coding DNA: TGTGCCAGCAGTTTTCGATCGGGGATGGAGACCCAGTACTTC. Translated, it gives CASSFRSGMETQYF. V usage is TRBV12-3 or TRBV12-4 and J usage is TRBJ2-5, with a tentative D call TRBD2 (5 bases). V lost 3 bases and J 5 bases, leaving 13 bases between the germline ends. The CDR3 totals 14 residues.